One sample yielded the 18 T cell receptor beta chains listed below, sequenced in a study of blood T cell repertoires in COVID-19. Data came from immunoSEQ multiplex PCR; TCRdb stores just in-frame clones and leaves some out. The data contain a few hundred thousand clones, around 92% of them singletons. Sequenced material: PBMCs or T cells enriched from blood (not recorded which). The receptors here all came from a woman in her thirties who had recovered from COVID-19.

This sequence joins TRBV6-2 or TRBV6-3 and TRBJ2-4; maybe TRBD2 (6 bases). CDR3 length: 15 residues. Trimming removed 2 bases from V and 6 bases from J, with 14 bases in between. Per germline, CDR1 MNHEY and CDR2 SVGEGT. This CDR3 reads CASSYSSGGINIQYF. The CDR3 DNA follows: TGTGCCAGCAGTTACAGTAGTGGGGGGATAAACATTCAGTACTTC.

This clone was seen a single time. CDR3 sequence reads: CASSGAGTTPYEQYF. The CDR3 bases are TGTGCCAGCAGCGGGGCCGGGACTACCCCATACGAGCAGTACTTC. This chain links TRBV9 with TRBJ2-7; 7 nucleotides line up with TRBD2. The trim removed 3 bases at V and 4 bases at J, leaving 10 bases unmatched. In germline, CDR1 is SGDLS, CDR2 YYNGEE. The CDR3 runs to 15 residues.

The V call is TRBV5-5, the J call TRBJ2-1; 7 bases are a match to TRBD2. Per germline, CDR1 SGHKS and CDR2 YYEKEE (reference sequence). Trimming cost V 4 bases and J 0 bases; bases outside gene matches: 4. CDR3 length: 15 amino acids. In DNA, the CDR3 is TGTGCCAGCAGCCCCCGCGGGAGCTCCTACAATGAGCAGTTCTTC. It translates to CASSPRGSSYNEQFF.

This clone appeared once. The CDR3: CASSLGTENTEAFF. CDR3 coding DNA: TGCGCCAGCAGCTTGGGCACTGAGAACACTGAAGCTTTCTTT. The rearrangement links TRBV5-1 to TRBJ1-1, with D hard to call. The germline V gene has CDR1 SGHRS and CDR2 YFSETQ. The CDR3 is 14 amino acids. Trimming removed 0 bases from V and 1 base from J, with 7 bases in between.

This clone was observed a single time. The rearrangement joins TRBV30 to TRBJ2-3; 7 nucleotides agree with TRBD2. The CDR3 runs 14 residues. Germline CDR1 GTSNPN, CDR2 SVGIG (reference sequence). Trimming cost V 7 bases and J 4 bases; bases outside gene matches: 11. The CDR3, as DNA: TGTGCCTCTGATTGGGGCGGGAGAGCAGATACGCAGTATTTT. Its protein is CASDWGGRADTQYF. The full variable domain, in which reference TRBV30 and TRBJ2-3 provide the parts outside the CDR3, is SQTIHQWPATLVQPVGSPLSLECTVEGTSNPNLYWYRQAAGRGLQLLFYSVGIGQISSEVPQNLSASRPQDRQFILSSKKLLLSDSGFYLCASDWGGRADTQYFGPGTRLTVL.

This clone was recorded a few times. The chain links TRBV15 to TRBJ2-1; the match to TRBD2 covers 7 bases. Germline V gene lookup returns CDR1 LNHNV and CDR2 YYDKDF (reference sequence). Trimming at V came to 1 base and at J to 4 bases, leaving 7 bases not matched to a gene. The CDR3 consists of 16 residues. The CDR3 DNA reads TGTGCCACCAGCAGAGGGGAGCGGGACGGATACAATGAGCAGTTCTTC. Protein: CATSRGERDGYNEQFF.

In its sample, this clone was seen once. The chain combines TRBV18 with TRBJ2-6; a weak D match, TRBD1 (5 bases). This CDR3 is 18 amino acids long. Trimming cost V 2 bases and J 2 bases, with 16 bases left between them. The germline V gene has CDR1 KGHSH and CDR2 LQKENI. CDR3 nucleotide sequence: TGTGCCAGCTCACCAGCTAATCGGATGACAGCTGGGGCCAACGTCCTGACTTTC. Its protein product is CASSPANRMTAGANVLTF.

V and J are TRBV7-9 and TRBJ1-4; TRBD1 aligns across 7 bases. The CDR3 covers 14 residues. J gave up 6 bases and V 1 base, and 2 bases lay outside the gene matches. Per the germline V gene, CDR1 is SEHNR and CDR2 is FQNEAQ (reference sequence). As DNA, the CDR3 is TGTGCCAGCAGCTTAGACGGGACAGATGAAAAACTGTTTTTT. Amino acids: CASSLDGTDEKLFF.

This rearrangement joins TRBV19 to TRBJ1-5, with a possible D match to TRBD1 (5 bases). Trimming stripped 6 bases from V and 5 bases from J, with 14 bases between. In germline, CDR1 is LNHDA, CDR2 SQIVND (reference sequence). The length of the CDR3 is 14 residues. The CDR3 protein is CASSQTGGDQPQHF. The CDR3 nucleotides are TGTGCCAGTAGCCAAACAGGCGGCGATCAGCCCCAGCATTTT.

This chain uses TRBV12-3 or TRBV12-4 with TRBJ2-5; a weak D match, TRBD1 (5 bases). The germline V and J ends were trimmed by 5 bases and 5 bases, with 12 bases remaining between them. The CDR3 length is 13 residues. The CDR3: CASSPQVRETQYF. CDR3 DNA sequence: TGTGCCAGCAGTCCACAGGTGAGGGAGACCCAGTACTTC.

This rearrangement joins TRBV9 to TRBJ1-5; 9 bases match TRBD1. This CDR3 is built from 18 residues. V lost 1 base, J lost 9 bases, and 17 bases stayed unmatched. Germline CDR1 and CDR2: SGDLS and YYNGEE. CDR3 residues: CASSVTGGNVVTLRPQHF. DNA for the CDR3: TGTGCCAGCAGCGTAACAGGGGGCAACGTCGTAACTCTACGGCCCCAGCATTTT.

The rearrangement uses TRBV28 and TRBJ1-5; D perhaps matches TRBD1 (6 bases). Germline CDR1 MDHEN, CDR2 SYDVKM. Trimming left V 3 bases short and J 3 bases short, with 15 bases between. The CDR3 runs 16 residues. This CDR3 reads CASSFSQGPSNQPQHF. The CDR3 coding sequence is TGTGCCAGCAGTTTCAGTCAGGGGCCCTCCAATCAGCCCCAGCATTTT.

The J gene is TRBJ2-7, the V gene TRBV5-4; weak D call: TRBD1 (5 bases). The ends were cut back, 2 bases at V and 1 base at J, with 10 bases in the middle. The CDR3 has 14 residues. CDR1 and CDR2 (germline): SGHNT, YYREEE (reference sequence). In DNA, the CDR3 is TGTGCCAGCAGCTTCAGGGATGGGTCCTACGAGCAGTACTTC. Its translation is CASSFRDGSYEQYF. Looking up the rest from reference TRBV5-4 and TRBJ2-7 gives the full variable domain: ETGVTQSPTHLIKTRGQQVTLRCSSQSGHNTVSWYQQALGQGPQFIFQYYREEENGRGNFPPRFSGLQFPNYSSELNVNALELDDSALYLCASSFRDGSYEQYFGPGTRLTVT.

The CDR3 DNA sequence: TGTGCCATCAGTGAGTCGGGACAGGGGTCCGGGGAGCTGTTTTTT. This codes for CAISESGQGSGELFF. J is TRBJ2-2 and V is TRBV10-3; 10 bases fit TRBD1. The CDR3 consists of 15 residues. With 0 bases clipped from V and 6 bases from J, the junction kept 1 base outside the gene matches. Germline V CDR1 and CDR2: ENHRY, SYGVKD.

The rearrangement links TRBV19 to TRBJ2-7, with 8 bases that match TRBD1. CDR1 and CDR2 (germline): LNHDA, SQIVND (reference sequence). With V trimmed by 4 bases and J by 6 bases, 11 bases remained unmatched. The CDR3 has 15 amino acids. The CDR3 bases are TGTGCCAGTAGTACAGGGGGCCGACACGCCGGCGAGCAGTACTTC. Amino acids: CASSTGGRHAGEQYF.

This chain uses TRBV5-1 with TRBJ2-1; the match to TRBD2 covers 15 bases. Germline lookup yields CDR1 SGHRS and CDR2 YFSETQ. V dropped 5 bases and J dropped 8; count of bases not matched to a gene: 2. This CDR3 is built from 14 residues. CDR3 residues: CASRGLAGGHEQFF. CDR3 DNA: TGCGCCAGCAGGGGACTAGCGGGAGGCCATGAGCAGTTCTTC. The entire variable domain, with the rest obtained from reference TRBV5-1 and TRBJ2-1, is as follows: KAGVTQTPRYLIKTRGQQVTLSCSPISGHRSVSWYQQTPGQGLQFLFEYFSETQRNKGNFPGRFSGRQFSNSRSEMNVSTLELGDSALYLCASRGLAGGHEQFFGPGTRLTVL.

The V and J genes are TRBV19 and TRBJ1-1; D perhaps matches TRBD1 (5 bases). CDR3 length: 13 residues. Germline V gene data show CDR1 as LNHDA and CDR2 as SQIVND (reference sequence). The V end was cut by 6 bases, the J end by 4 bases, with 12 bases between. The CDR3 loop reads CASSPRGGTEAFF. Written as DNA, the CDR3 is TGTGCCAGTAGCCCTAGGGGCGGCACTGAAGCTTTCTTT.

The chain links TRBV2 to TRBJ1-2, with 7 bases that match TRBD1. Germline V gene sequence: CDR1 SNHLY, CDR2 FYNNEI. V dropped 6 bases and J dropped 2; count of bases not matched to a gene: 3. The CDR3 has 13 amino acids. CDR3 residues: CASRFRGNYGYTF. The CDR3 coding sequence is TGTGCCAGCAGATTCAGGGGGAACTATGGCTACACCTTC.